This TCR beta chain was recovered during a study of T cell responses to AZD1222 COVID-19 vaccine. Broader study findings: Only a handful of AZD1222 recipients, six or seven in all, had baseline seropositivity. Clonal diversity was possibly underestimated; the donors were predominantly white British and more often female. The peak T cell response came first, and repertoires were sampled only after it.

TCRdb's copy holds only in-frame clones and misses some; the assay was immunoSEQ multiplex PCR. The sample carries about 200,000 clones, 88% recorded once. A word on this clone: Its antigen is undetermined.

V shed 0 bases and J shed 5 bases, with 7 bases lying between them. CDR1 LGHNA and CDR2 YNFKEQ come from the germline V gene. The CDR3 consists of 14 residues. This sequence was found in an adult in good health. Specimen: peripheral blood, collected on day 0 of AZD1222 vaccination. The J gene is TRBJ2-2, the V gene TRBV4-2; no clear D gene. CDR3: CASSQEGFTGELFF. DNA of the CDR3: TGTGCCAGCAGCCAAGAGGGGTTTACCGGGGAGCTGTTTTTT.